The 30 T cell receptor beta chains in this list originate from one sample, sequenced in a study of blood T cell repertoires in COVID-19. Assay used: immunoSEQ multiplex PCR; TCRdb lists only in-frame clones, some missing. The sample has roughly 200,000 clones, more than 70% seen once. Sequenced: peripheral blood. These receptors all come from a young man with active or convalescent COVID-19.

The genes are TRBV3-1 (or the pseudogene TRBV3-2) and TRBJ1-2, with D unresolved. The CDR3 runs 11 residues. V gave up 3 bases and J gave up 6 bases, with 5 bases separating them. Germline V gene sequence: CDR1 LGHDT, CDR2 YNNKEL (reference sequence). CDR3 sequence (DNA): TGTGCCAGCAGCCATTCAGATGGCTACACCTTC. Its protein is CASSHSDGYTF.

The chain links TRBV4-3 to TRBJ2-4; maybe TRBD1 (6 bases). CDR3 length: 14 amino acids. The ends were cut back, 5 bases at V and 8 bases at J, with 16 bases in the middle. Germline CDR1 reads LGHNA; CDR2 reads YSLEER. The chain's CDR3 is CASSFLGQSDIQYF. The CDR3 coding sequence is TGCGCCAGCAGCTTTCTTGGACAGTCAGACATTCAGTACTTC.

The chain links TRBV2 to TRBJ1-6; maybe TRBD1 (5 bases). Germline V gene data show CDR1 as SNHLY and CDR2 as FYNNEI. Between the trimmed V and J ends, which lost 6 bases and 1 base, there was a span of 13 bases. The CDR3 has 16 residues. The CDR3 DNA sequence: TGTGCCAGCAGATCCGTCGGGGGATCCTATAATTCACCCCTCCACTTT. Translating gives CASRSVGGSYNSPLHF. The full variable domain, in which reference TRBV2 and TRBJ1-6 provide the parts outside the CDR3, is EPEVTQTPSHQVTQMGQEVILRCVPISNHLYFYWYRQILGQKVEFLVSFYNNEISEKSEIFDDQFSVERPDGSNFTLKIRSTKLEDSAMYFCASRSVGGSYNSPLHFGNGTRLTVT.

The CDR3 sequence: CSVFNRGRDGYTF. The CDR3 nucleotides are TGCAGCGTCTTCAACAGGGGACGCGATGGCTACACCTTC. The chain employs TRBV29-1 and TRBJ1-2, with 7 bases identical to TRBD1. CDR1 and CDR2 (germline): SQVTM, ANQGSEA. The CDR3 sequence is 13 residues long. With 6 bases clipped from V and 6 bases from J, the junction kept 10 bases outside the gene matches. The full variable domain, its missing parts supplied by reference TRBV29-1 and TRBJ1-2, is SAVISQKPSRDICQRGTSLTIQCQVDSQVTMMFWYRQQPGQSLTLIATANQGSEATYESGFVIDKFPISRPNLTFSTLTVSNMSPEDSSIYLCSVFNRGRDGYTFGSGTRLTVV.

In its sample, this clone was seen once. The gene calls are TRBV18 and TRBJ1-1, with TRBD1 identical over 8 bases. Trimming cost V 4 bases and J 4 bases; bases outside gene matches: 5. This CDR3 comprises 14 residues. CDR1 is KGHSH and CDR2 is LQKENI in the germline V gene. CDR3 DNA: TGTGCCAGCTCACGAACGACAGGGGTCACTGAAGCTTTCTTT. It yields the protein CASSRTTGVTEAFF.

Only a few counts were recorded for this clone. The chain combines TRBV2 with TRBJ1-6; D gene uncertain. The ends were cut back, 6 bases at V and 7 bases at J, with 10 bases in the middle. Germline lookup yields CDR1 SNHLY and CDR2 FYNNEI. The CDR3 runs 13 residues. CDR3 sequence: CASRTQLNSPLHF. The CDR3 coding sequence is TGTGCCAGCAGGACCCAACTAAATTCACCCCTCCACTTT.

V and J are TRBV5-1 and TRBJ2-5, with TRBD2 matching 11 bases. Germline CDR1 is SGHRS and CDR2 is YFSETQ. The trim removed 6 bases at V and 2 bases at J, leaving 6 bases unmatched. The CDR3 contains 15 residues. CDR3 coding DNA: TGCGCCAGCACCCCTAGCGGGGGGCATCAAGAGACCCAGTACTTC. Translated: CASTPSGGHQETQYF.

The chain has TRBV6-5 and TRBJ1-2; no clear D gene. V lost 4 bases and J lost 5, with 5 bases in between. The CDR3 consists of 11 residues. The germline CDR1 and CDR2 sequences are MNHEY and SVGAGI. The CDR3 DNA sequence: TGTGCCAGCAGTTCCAATTATGGCTACACCTTC. As protein: CASSSNYGYTF.

The rearrangement joins TRBV6-1 to TRBJ1-2; D is undetermined. Germline V gives CDR1 MNHNS, CDR2 SASEGT. The CDR3 totals 15 residues. Trimming took 2 bases from V and 2 from J, leaving 12 bases between them. The CDR3 spells CASSETSIPNYGYTF. As DNA, the CDR3 is TGTGCCAGCAGTGAAACTAGCATTCCGAACTATGGCTACACCTTC.

The chain is built from TRBV30 and TRBJ2-5; D unclear. The CDR3 runs 11 residues. The V gene's germline CDR1 is GTSNPN and CDR2 SVGIG (reference sequence). Trimming removed 5 bases from V and 5 bases from J, with 9 bases in between. The CDR3 is CAWDRRETQYF. The CDR3 bases are TGTGCCTGGGACCGGCGGGAGACCCAGTACTTC.

This chain links TRBV30 with TRBJ1-3; no definite D call. CDR3 size: 14 residues. Trimming cost V 0 bases and J 8 bases, with 14 bases left between them. Germline V gene sequence: CDR1 GTSNPN, CDR2 SVGIG (reference sequence). CDR3 nucleotides: TGTGCCTGGAGTGTATCGTCAACGAGGGACACCATATATTTT. Protein sequence: CAWSVSSTRDTIYF. Full variable domain (missing parts from reference TRBV30 and TRBJ1-3): SQTIHQWPATLVQPVGSPLSLECTVEGTSNPNLYWYRQAAGRGLQLLFYSVGIGQISSEVPQNLSASRPQDRQFILSSKKLLLSDSGFYLCAWSVSSTRDTIYFGEGSWLTVV.

A few counts support this clone. The chain employs TRBV7-8 and TRBJ1-1; tentatively, D is TRBD1 (6 bases). V lost 1 base, J lost 5 bases, and 11 bases lay in between. Per the germline V gene, CDR1 is SGHVS and CDR2 is FQNEAQ. The CDR3 extends over 14 amino acids. The CDR3 region is CASSLGTGNTEAFF. As DNA, the CDR3 is TGTGCCAGCAGCTTAGGTACAGGGAATACTGAAGCTTTCTTT.

The gene calls are TRBV6-6 and TRBJ2-5, with 9 nucleotides matching TRBD2. CDR3 length equals 17 residues. Germline CDR1 reads MNHNY; CDR2 reads SVGAGI (reference sequence). J gave up 0 bases and V 5 bases, and 10 bases lay outside the gene matches. In nucleotides, the CDR3 is TGTGCCAGCAGTCTTAGCGGGAGCCGATCGTACCAAGAGACCCAGTACTTC. Translated: CASSLSGSRSYQETQYF.

The chain combines TRBV4-2 with TRBJ1-4, with 11 bases identical to TRBD1. This CDR3 comprises 17 residues. The germline gives CDR1 LGHNA, CDR2 YNFKEQ. With V trimmed by 4 bases and J by 6 bases, 10 bases remained unmatched. The CDR3 here is CASSPTGTGGLDEKLFF. The CDR3 region has the DNA TGTGCCAGCAGCCCAACGGGGACAGGGGGTTTAGATGAAAAACTGTTTTTT.

The rearrangement joins TRBV30 to TRBJ2-3, with TRBD2 matching 8 bases. The length of the CDR3 is 16 residues. V was pared by 0 bases and J by 6 bases, with 11 bases of the junction left unmatched. The germline CDR1 and CDR2 sequences are GTSNPN and SVGIG (reference sequence). CDR3 protein: CAWSVPTGGGTDTQYF. The CDR3 DNA reads as TGTGCCTGGAGTGTACCCACCGGGGGGGGGACCGATACGCAGTATTTT.

The chain links TRBV6-6 to TRBJ1-4; D unresolved. V was clipped by 2 bases and J by 12 bases, with 13 bases between them. CDR3 length: 13 residues. The germline V gene has CDR1 MNHNY and CDR2 SVGAGI (reference sequence). The CDR3 spells CASSYQNGEELFF. The CDR3 DNA is TGTGCCAGCAGTTACCAGAACGGGGAAGAACTGTTTTTT.

The chain combines TRBV5-1 with TRBJ2-1, with 7 bases matching TRBD2. Unmatched junction bases numbered 9, after V lost 4 bases and J lost 2 bases. Germline V gene lookup returns CDR1 SGHRS and CDR2 YFSETQ. CDR3 size: 16 residues. CDR3 bases: TGCGCCAGCAGCGGCTTAGCGGGCGACACCTACAATGAGCAGTTCTTC. This gives the protein CASSGLAGDTYNEQFF.

This clone was picked up one time. The CDR3 DNA sequence: TGTGCCAGTAGTCCCCGACAGGCCTCTAATGAAAAACTGTTTTTT. Translated: CASSPRQASNEKLFF. V and J are TRBV19 and TRBJ1-4, with D possibly matching TRBD1 (6 bases). Germline CDR1 and CDR2: LNHDA and SQIVND (reference sequence). This CDR3 has 15 amino acids. Trimming cost V 5 bases and J 3 bases, with 13 bases left between them. The whole variable domain, filled in from reference TRBV19 and TRBJ1-4, reads DGGITQSPKYLFRKEGQNVTLSCEQNLNHDAMYWYRQDPGQGLRLIYYSQIVNDFQKGDIAEGYSVSREKKESFPLTVTSAQKNPTAFYLCASSPRQASNEKLFFGSGTQLSVL.

This chain links TRBV6-6 with TRBJ2-7; 8 positions match TRBD1. The CDR3 length is 14 residues. The ends lost 6 bases at V and 6 bases at J; junction bases unmatched: 10. Germline V gives CDR1 MNHNY, CDR2 SVGAGI (reference sequence). The CDR3, as DNA: TGTGCCAGCAGCACCCCGGGTGGGACAGGCGAGCAGTACTTC. Translated: CASSTPGGTGEQYF.

The table lists this clone with a count of one. V gene TRBV6-2 or TRBV6-3 combines with J gene TRBJ1-6, with 10 bases aligning to TRBD1. The V gene end was trimmed by 6 bases and the J gene end by 8 bases; junction bases not matched to a gene: 7. Germline values: CDR1 MNHEY, CDR2 SVGEGT. CDR3 size: 15 residues. For the CDR3, the DNA is TGTGCCAGCAGCATAGACAGGGGGCCGTATTCACCCCTCCACTTT. Protein product: CASSIDRGPYSPLHF.

A single count supports this clone. The chain links TRBV6-5 to TRBJ1-1; TRBD1 might be the D (6 bases). The ends were cut back, 0 bases at V and 7 bases at J, with 9 bases in the middle. CDR1 is MNHEY and CDR2 is SVGAGI in the germline V gene. The CDR3 is 13 residues long. The CDR3 coding sequence is TGTGCCAGCAGTTACTCGGGGGCCTATGAAGCTTTCTTT. It specifies CASSYSGAYEAFF.

This chain links TRBV6-5 with TRBJ1-5; TRBD1 matches at 10 bases. The germline V gene has CDR1 MNHEY and CDR2 SVGAGI. The CDR3 is made up of 15 amino acids. Trimming removed 6 bases from V and 7 bases from J; junction bases left unmatched: 9. CDR3 sequence reads: CASSRDRGGRQPQHF. The CDR3 DNA sequence: TGTGCCAGCAGCCGGGACAGGGGCGGACGGCAGCCCCAGCATTTT.

The CDR3 reads CASSLVGQGWDEQYF. The CDR3 nucleotides are TGTGCCAGCAGCTTAGTGGGACAGGGCTGGGACGAGCAGTACTTC. V gene TRBV11-2 combines with J gene TRBJ2-7, with 9 bases matching TRBD1. V shed 1 base, J shed 5 bases, and the junction held 6 bases outside the gene matches. This CDR3 region has 15 residues. Germline-derived CDR1 and CDR2 are SGHAT and FQNNGV.

The gene calls are TRBV10-3 and TRBJ2-7, with D hard to call. Germline values: CDR1 ENHRY, CDR2 SYGVKD. V gave up 10 bases and J gave up 0 bases, with 13 bases separating them. The CDR3 extends over 13 amino acids. CDR3 nucleotides: TGTGCCACCCTCGAGGCATCCTCCTACGAGCAGTACTTC. It encodes CATLEASSYEQYF.

This clone has only a few counts. This sequence joins TRBV27 and TRBJ1-5; possible D gene TRBD1, 5 bases. V was clipped by 2 bases and J by 3 bases, with 8 bases between them. CDR1 and CDR2 from the germline V gene are MNHEY and SMNVEV (reference sequence). This CDR3 contains 14 residues. CDR3 sequence reads: CASSLAGPNQPQHF. The DNA of the CDR3 is TGTGCCAGCAGTTTAGCAGGGCCCAATCAGCCCCAGCATTTT.

The chain joins TRBV18 to TRBJ2-7; the match to TRBD1 covers 9 bases. V shed 6 bases, J shed 3 bases, and the junction held 9 bases outside the gene matches. The CDR3 is made up of 15 amino acids. Germline loops: CDR1 KGHSH, CDR2 LQKENI. The CDR3 sequence is CASSMGQGLLYEQYF. CDR3 DNA sequence: TGTGCCAGCTCCATGGGACAGGGACTCCTCTACGAGCAGTACTTC.

The genes are TRBV28 and TRBJ1-1; D might be TRBD1 (6 bases). The CDR3 sequence is 13 residues long. Trimming shortened V by 7 bases and J by 5 bases, and 14 bases separated the two germline ends. CDR1 MDHEN and CDR2 SYDVKM come from the germline V gene. The CDR3 sequence is CASIGRGWTEAFF. CDR3 nucleotides: TGTGCCAGCATAGGCAGGGGATGGACTGAAGCTTTCTTT.

This clone was observed a few times. The CDR3 nucleotides are TGCGCCAGCAGCTTGGCCGAGAGCTCTGGAAACACCATATATTTT. This translates into CASSLAESSGNTIYF. V gene TRBV5-1 combines with J gene TRBJ1-3; D unresolved. The CDR3 spans 15 residues. Trimming shortened V by 0 bases and J by 0 bases, and 7 bases separated the two germline ends. Per germline, CDR1 SGHRS and CDR2 YFSETQ. Full variable domain (rest looked up from reference TRBV5-1 and TRBJ1-3): KAGVTQTPRYLIKTRGQQVTLSCSPISGHRSVSWYQQTPGQGLQFLFEYFSETQRNKGNFPGRFSGRQFSNSRSEMNVSTLELGDSALYLCASSLAESSGNTIYFGEGSWLTVV.

The chain is built from TRBV7-2 and TRBJ1-4; D is undetermined. There are 13 residues in the CDR3. Trimming left V 6 bases short and J 8 bases short, with 13 bases between. Germline-derived CDR1 and CDR2 are SGHTA and FQGNSA. The CDR3 loop is CASSTDLGEKLFF. CDR3 bases: TGTGCCAGCAGTACGGACTTAGGAGAAAAACTGTTTTTT.

The rearrangement uses TRBV30 and TRBJ1-1, with 10 bases matching TRBD1. CDR1 GTSNPN and CDR2 SVGIG come from the germline V gene (reference sequence). The CDR3 length is 13 residues. The ends lost 2 bases at V and 4 bases at J; junction bases unmatched: 1. The CDR3 is CAWSWTGGTEAFF. DNA of the CDR3: TGTGCCTGGAGTTGGACAGGGGGCACTGAAGCTTTCTTT.